Here is one T cell receptor (beta chain) with its context. Its antigen is not identified. The germline V and J ends were trimmed by 2 bases and 5 bases, with 15 bases remaining between them. Per germline, CDR1 SGHTA and CDR2 FQGTGA. The CDR3 runs to 15 residues. The data were taken from a study of Graves' ophthalmopathy and Graves' hyperthyroidism. Across the whole study: Ahead of any treatment, peripheral blood was obtained at the initial diagnosis. Overall study results and limits: A model built from 13 signatures distinguished ophthalmopathy from stable hyperthyroidism with roughly 90% sensitivity and around 78% specificity.

CDR3 regions of TCR beta were amplified from RNA transcripts. RT-PCR with HTBI primers came first, then second-round multiplex PCR. TCRdb fed the multiplex PCR reads into MiXCR, producing one record per CDR3 protein. The sample has a few hundred thousand distinct CDR3 sequences, 20% to 25% seen once. Material: peripheral blood. The receptor comes from a woman in her forties or fifties with Graves' ophthalmopathy. The rearrangement links TRBV7-3 to TRBJ1-1, with D possibly matching TRBD1 (6 bases). The CDR3 bases are TGTGCCAGCAGCTTACAGGAAGGGGGTAATACTGAAGCTTTCTTT. Its translation is CASSLQEGGNTEAFF.